A single sample is the source of the 17 T cell receptor beta chains below, sequenced in a study of blood T cells in healthy people across ages. PCR was performed a second time for 7 to 11 cycles using a sample-barcoded 5' primer and a J-beta primer mix. TCRdb recomputed calls from the 5' RACE reads with MiXCR, one row per CDR3 protein. The sample includes approximately 820,000 distinct CDR3 sequences, more than 40% of them seen just once. Sequencing was done on a sample of blood. These receptors all stem from a man between 60 and 75 years old in good health.

This clonotype has just one count. The junction differs from germline at one of its ends, possibly a read error. CDR3 DNA: TGTGCCGCCAGTGAAGTGGACAGCCAATTTACCTACGAGCAGTACTTC. This encodes CAASEVDSQFTYEQYF. This rearrangement joins TRBV24-1 to TRBJ2-4, with D perhaps matching TRBD1 (6 bases). The end of the DNA fits TRBJ2-7 better, so the J call may be wrong. The germline CDR1 and CDR2 sequences are KGHDR and SFDVKD. The CDR3 is 16 amino acids.

Written as DNA, the CDR3 is TGCGCCAGCAGCAATTTCGACGGGGGGTACGAGCAGTACTTC. Protein: CASSNFDGGYEQYF. This rearrangement joins TRBV4-1 to TRBJ2-7; 7 bases line up with TRBD2. There are 14 residues in the CDR3. Germline V gene data show CDR1 as MGHRA and CDR2 as YSYEKL. V lost 5 bases and J lost 4; bases outside the gene matches: 8.

The chain joins TRBV5-1 to TRBJ2-5; no clear D gene. Germline V CDR1 and CDR2: SGHRS, YFSETQ. The CDR3 runs 14 residues. Trimming stripped 1 base from V and 5 bases from J, with 12 bases between. CDR3 DNA sequence: TGCGCCAGCAGCTTGACGGGTCCGGCGGAGACCCAGTACTTC. Its translation is CASSLTGPAETQYF.

This clonotype occurred a few times. J is TRBJ2-5 and V is TRBV4-1; 11 bases match TRBD1. The length of the CDR3 is 16 residues. The germline V gene encodes CDR1 MGHRA and CDR2 YSYEKL. Germline trimming cut 0 bases from V and 11 bases from J; bases unmatched to any gene: 11. CDR3 DNA sequence: TGCGCCAGCAGCCAAGAAGGACAGGGGGCGCCGGGAGAGCAGTACTTC. Amino acid sequence: CASSQEGQGAPGEQYF.

This clonotype has only a few counts. The chain combines TRBV6-2 or TRBV6-3 with TRBJ2-3, with TRBD2 matching over 7 bases. The V gene's germline CDR1 is MNHEY and CDR2 SVGEGT. Unmatched junction bases numbered 10, after V lost 5 bases and J lost 5 bases. CDR3 length equals 15 residues. The CDR3 DNA is TGTGCCAGCAGTGCCTTAGGGACTACTAAAGATACGCAGTATTTT. It yields the protein CASSALGTTKDTQYF.

In regard to this clonotype: At one of its ends the junction is not consistent with the germline gene, which may arise from a read error. Here the CDR3 reads CASSGDGGSAYEQYF. CDR3 in DNA: TGTGCTAGCAGCGGGGACGGAGGGTCTGCCTACGAGCAGTACTTC. The chain carries TRBV7-7 and TRBJ2-7; 7 bases match TRBD2. Germline assignment: CDR1 SSHAT and CDR2 FNYEAQ (reference sequence). The CDR3 sequence is 15 residues long.

This clonotype appeared a few times. V is TRBV4-1 and J is TRBJ1-4; no reliable D call. The germline V gene encodes CDR1 MGHRA and CDR2 YSYEKL. V was clipped by 2 bases and J by 5 bases, with 15 bases between them. The CDR3 has 16 residues. The CDR3 here is CASSQSERTTNEKLFF. The CDR3 region has the DNA TGCGCCAGCAGCCAATCCGAACGGACTACGAATGAAAAACTGTTTTTT.

This CDR3 reads CASSLLQGTKNIQYF. Written as DNA, the CDR3 is TGTGCCAGCAGCCTTCTGCAGGGCACCAAAAACATTCAGTACTTC. The rearrangement uses TRBV3-1 and TRBJ2-5, with D maybe TRBD1 (5 bases). The J call could be wrong; TRBJ2-4 is a better fit for the DNA end. CDR3 size: 15 residues. CDR1 and CDR2 (germline): LGHDT, YNNKEL (reference sequence).

Regarding this clonotype: At one of its ends the junction is not consistent with the germline gene, which may arise from a read error. The rearrangement links TRBV6-1 to TRBJ2-1; TRBD2 might be the D (7 bases). Per the germline V gene, CDR1 is MNHNS and CDR2 is SASEGT. CDR3 length: 18 residues. CDR3 region: CAGSRKGGGRTTYNEQFF. CDR3 bases: TGTGCCGGCAGCCGCAAAGGGGGGGGACGGACAACCTACAATGAGCAGTTCTTC.

As for this clonotype: At one end the junction does not follow the germline gene, possibly because of a read error. This sequence joins TRBV20-1 and TRBJ2-1; weak D call: TRBD2 (5 bases). This CDR3 is 11 amino acids long. CDR1 and CDR2 (germline): DFQATT, SNEGSKA (reference sequence). The CDR3 nucleotides read TGCAGTACTAGAGAGTATGGTGAGCAGTTCTTC. As protein: CSTREYGEQFF.

The CDR3 protein is CASSLQDGPSYEQYF. DNA for the CDR3: TGTGCCAGCAGCTTACAGGACGGGCCCTCCTACGAGCAGTACTTC. The gene calls are TRBV7-3 and TRBJ2-7; D ambiguous. CDR3 size: 15 residues. The germline V gene encodes CDR1 SGHTA and CDR2 FQGTGA. Trimming stripped 2 bases from V and 0 bases from J, with 11 bases between.

The chain links TRBV20-1 to TRBJ2-4, with 10 bases aligning to TRBD1. The CDR3 spans 14 residues. The germline gives CDR1 DFQATT, CDR2 SNEGSKA (reference sequence). The V gene end was trimmed by 4 bases and the J gene end by 1 base; junction bases not matched to a gene: 1. The CDR3 nucleotides are TGCAGTGCTATGGACAGGGGGGCCAAAAACATTCAGTACTTC. This gives the protein CSAMDRGAKNIQYF.

The chain couples TRBV27 to TRBJ2-5; D not resolved. CDR1 and CDR2 (germline): MNHEY, SMNVEV (reference sequence). Trimming cost V 8 bases and J 4 bases, with 14 bases left between them. The CDR3 sequence is 13 residues long. The CDR3 here is CASWIAAGETQYF. CDR3 nucleotide sequence: TGTGCCAGCTGGATCGCGGCAGGAGAGACCCAGTACTTC.

Only one count was recorded for this clonotype. CDR3 DNA sequence: TGTGCCAGCAGCCAGCCCCGGCGTAGCGGGGGGACTAGCACAGATACGCAGTATTTT. It yields the protein CASSQPRRSGGTSTDTQYF. This sequence joins TRBV7-9 and TRBJ2-3, with 10 nucleotides matching TRBD2. CDR1 and CDR2 (germline): SEHNR, FQNEAQ (reference sequence). V shed 5 bases, J shed 0 bases, and the junction held 14 bases outside the gene matches. CDR3 length: 19 amino acids.

The V gene is TRBV5-1, the J gene TRBJ2-7; perhaps TRBD2 as D (6 bases). Germline V gives CDR1 SGHRS, CDR2 YFSETQ. The CDR3 extends over 13 amino acids. V was trimmed by 4 bases and J by 10 bases, leaving 18 bases between them. The CDR3 DNA reads as TGCGCCAGCAGCCTCGGACTACCCGGGGCCCAGTACTTC. Protein product: CASSLGLPGAQYF.

This clonotype was counted ten times or more. V usage is TRBV20-1 and J usage is TRBJ2-7; TRBD2 aligns across 10 bases. Trimming removed 2 bases from V and 6 bases from J; junction bases left unmatched: 7. The germline V gene has CDR1 DFQATT and CDR2 SNEGSKA (reference sequence). This CDR3 has 14 residues. CDR3 protein: CSARQAGGPGEQYF. The CDR3 DNA is TGCAGTGCTAGACAAGCGGGGGGGCCCGGCGAGCAGTACTTC.

J is TRBJ1-2 and V is TRBV7-2; a possible D gene is TRBD1 (6 bases). CDR3 length: 18 residues. In germline, CDR1 is SGHTA, CDR2 FQGNSA. V lost 5 bases, J lost 8 bases, and 30 bases lay in between. CDR3 DNA: TGTGCCAGCAGCCCCTATATGTCTCGACAGGCGGGGGTAGAAGGCTACACCTTC. Translating it yields CASSPYMSRQAGVEGYTF.